This T cell receptor beta chain is drawn from a study of shared clonotypes between healthy human individuals. Findings of the study overall: Rarefaction indicated that sorted-subset sequencing remained incomplete although depth was large. Sharing across four donors was highest in naive CD4 (around 5%) and lowest in memory CD8 (0.4%).

Turning to this clone: Its matching antigen is unknown.

The study ran the assay at deep level. This table comes from immunoSEQ multiplex PCR, and its TCRdb copy is limited to in-frame clones, with some not included. The sample contains hundreds of thousands of clones, around 95% of which appear only once. It was CD45RO-negative cells, positively selected for CCR7, that made up naive CD8 cells, with terminally differentiated effector memory CD45RA+ cells excluded. Donors included only healthy HIV-negative adults lacking recent acute infections or vaccinations. Trimming took 5 bases from V and 6 from J; bases not matched to a gene: 7. This CDR3 has 16 residues. Per the germline V gene, CDR1 is LNHDA and CDR2 is SQIVND (reference sequence).

The material sequenced was naive CD8+ T cells sorted from blood. The chain recombines TRBV19 with TRBJ2-2; 12 positions match TRBD1. This sequence was found in a woman in her 30s in good health. CDR3 protein: CASSLGQGARAGELFF. CDR3 in DNA: TGTGCCAGTAGTTTGGGACAGGGGGCTCGGGCCGGGGAGCTGTTTTTT.